Sequencing of this T cell receptor (beta chain) was carried out in a study of T cell responses to AZD1222 COVID-19 vaccine. Study-wide results and limits: A mostly white British donor set with more females was recruited, and clonal diversity was possibly underestimated. Repertoire samples came only from after the peak T cell response.

Assay used: immunoSEQ multiplex PCR; TCRdb lists only in-frame clones, some missing. The sample lists 100,000 to 120,000 clones; 85% to 90% were seen once. Trimming left V 4 bases short and J 4 bases short, with 10 bases between. This CDR3 spans 13 amino acids. The germline V gene encodes CDR1 MNHEY and CDR2 SVGEGT. With regard to this clone: The antigen remains unidentified.

This chain links TRBV6-2 or TRBV6-3 with TRBJ2-5; D might be TRBD1 (6 bases). This receptor was identified in an adult in good health. This material consisted of peripheral blood, taken on day 0 of AZD1222 vaccination. In DNA form, the CDR3 reads TGTGCCAGCAGTTTCACAGGGTTAGAGACCCAGTACTTC. Its protein is CASSFTGLETQYF.